The clone carrying this TCR beta chain has a handful of counts. The antigen is undetermined. Germline assignment: CDR1 LGHNA and CDR2 YSLEER. V lost 0 bases and J 3 bases, leaving 7 bases between the germline ends. CDR3 length equals 14 residues. A single record per CDR3 protein comes from TCRdb applying MiXCR to the 5' RACE reads. The table includes 200,000 to 250,000 distinct CDR3 sequences, roughly 7.5% detected once. This entry comes from a study of identical twins. General observations from the study: With abundant cord blood beta clonotypes, insertions were fewer; memory repertoires showed no such pattern.

The same specimen was also included in a second study, on yellow fever vaccine responses in identical twins.

Sequencing was carried out using memory (CD45RO+) T cells sorted from blood. This clonotype was obtained from a woman younger than 30 in good health. This sequence joins TRBV4-3 and TRBJ2-3; D is undetermined. This CDR3 is CASSQDAGTDTQYF. The CDR3 nucleotides are TGCGCCAGCAGCCAAGATGCAGGTACAGATACGCAGTATTTT.